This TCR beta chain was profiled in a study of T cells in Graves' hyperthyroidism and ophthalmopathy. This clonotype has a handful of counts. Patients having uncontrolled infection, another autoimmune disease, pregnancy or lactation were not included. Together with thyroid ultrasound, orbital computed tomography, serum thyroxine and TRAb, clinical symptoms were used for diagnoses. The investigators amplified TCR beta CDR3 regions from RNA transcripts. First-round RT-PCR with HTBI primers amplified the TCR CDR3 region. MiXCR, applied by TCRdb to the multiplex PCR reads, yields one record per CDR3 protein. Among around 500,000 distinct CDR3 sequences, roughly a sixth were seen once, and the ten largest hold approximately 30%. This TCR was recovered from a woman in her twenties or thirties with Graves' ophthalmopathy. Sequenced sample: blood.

CDR3 amino acids: CASSEYQGGQFF. For the CDR3, the DNA is TGTGCCAGCAGTGAATATCAGGGCGGGCAGTTCTTC. The chain recombines TRBV25-1 with TRBJ2-1, with D perhaps matching TRBD1 (5 bases). Germline-derived CDR1 and CDR2 are MGHDK and SYGVNS. This CDR3 contains 12 residues. Trimming stripped 0 bases from V and 12 bases from J, with 9 bases between.